This record concerns one TCR beta chain sequence. Its antigen is not identified. Indicated treatment: roughly nine-day PBMC culture with coronavirus spike peptide pools or control peptides (ViraFEST assay). The data derive from a study of vaccination and CD4 T cells after COVID-19. The assay that was used to sequence DNA from cultured CD4+ T cells was the Oncomine TCR Beta short-read assay. Each CDR3 protein gets one entry after TCRdb re-called the PCR reads with MiXCR. The sample holds about 10,000 distinct CDR3 sequences; under 50% are singletons and the top ten take over 25%. The sample was CD4+ T cells from blood, cultured in vitro. The sequence was obtained from a human donor who had recovered from COVID-19.

CDR3 DNA sequence: TGCGCCAGCAGTGAACAGGGCGGTTCACCCCTCCACTTT. It codes for CASSEQGGSPLHF. This chain connects TRBV10-1 to TRBJ1-6; the D gene is possibly TRBD1 (6 bases). CDR3 length: 13 residues. The germline V and J ends were trimmed by 3 bases and 9 bases, with 9 bases remaining between them. The germline gives CDR1 WNHNN, CDR2 SYGVQD (reference sequence).